These 32 T cell receptor beta chains share one sample of origin, sequenced in a study of OX40 agonist ivuxolimab in advanced cancers. Some clones are missing from TCRdb's copy, which holds only in-frame ones; the method was immunoSEQ multiplex PCR. Of 60,000 to 65,000 clones listed, around 80% are singletons. Sample: CD4+ or CD8+ T cells sorted from blood, taken in a trial of the OX40 agonist ivuxolimab. The receptors stem from an adult with an advanced solid tumor such as melanoma, head and neck, liver or kidney cancer.

The chain uses TRBV5-6 and TRBJ1-5, with D unclear. Per the germline V gene, CDR1 is SGHDT and CDR2 is YYEEEE. The CDR3 runs 14 residues. Trimming left V 0 bases short and J 5 bases short, with 9 bases between. The CDR3 DNA sequence: TGTGCCAGCAGCTTGGTAGGGCACGATCAGCCCCAGCATTTT. It translates to CASSLVGHDQPQHF.

The V call is TRBV6-5, the J call TRBJ1-3; no clear D. V lost 2 bases and J lost 1, with 12 bases in between. This CDR3 comprises 16 residues. Looked up from germline, CDR1 is MNHEY and CDR2 is SVGAGI. CDR3 bases: TGTGCCAGCAGTTACGCAGCTTCTAATTCTGGAAACACCATATATTTT. Translated: CASSYAASNSGNTIYF.

The CDR3 here is CASSADSGRVSEQFF. The CDR3 DNA sequence: TGTGCCAGTAGTGCGGATAGCGGGAGGGTTTCTGAGCAGTTCTTC. The rearrangement links TRBV19 to TRBJ2-1; 11 nucleotides match TRBD2. The CDR3 consists of 15 residues. From germline, CDR1 is LNHDA and CDR2 SQIVND (reference sequence). V gave up 5 bases and J gave up 9 bases; unmatched junction bases: 9.

This clone was seen a handful of times. The rearrangement joins TRBV10-1 to TRBJ2-1; D may be TRBD2 (5 bases). The germline V gene has CDR1 WNHNN and CDR2 SYGVQD (reference sequence). The CDR3 is 15 residues long. Deletions cut 3 bases from V and 10 bases from J, with 19 bases between. The CDR3 DNA is TGCGCCAGCAGTGATGGGAGTTCCGGACGGACCGAGCAGTTCTTC. Amino acids: CASSDGSSGRTEQFF.

The genes are TRBV6-4 and TRBJ2-3, with 13 bases aligning to TRBD2. Trimming at V came to 4 bases and at J to 4 bases, leaving 5 bases not matched to a gene. CDR3 length: 16 residues. CDR1 is MRHNA, CDR2 SNTAGT, per germline. In DNA, the CDR3 is TGTGCCAGCAGTGGGACTAGCGGGAGTGGTTCAGATACGCAGTATTTT. This encodes CASSGTSGSGSDTQYF.

The V gene is TRBV6-5, the J gene TRBJ2-7, with 12 bases matching TRBD2. This CDR3 spans 13 amino acids. Germline CDR1 and CDR2: MNHEY and SVGAGI. V trimming: 8 bases; J trimming: 4 bases; junction bases outside the gene matches: 3. Written as DNA, the CDR3 is TGTGCCAGCGGACTAGCGGGAAGGTACGAGCAGTACTTC. This gives the protein CASGLAGRYEQYF.

The chain carries TRBV7-2 and TRBJ1-2, with D unresolved. This CDR3 comprises 13 residues. V was pared by 0 bases and J by 1 base, with 3 bases between. Looked up from germline, CDR1 is SGHTA and CDR2 is FQGNSA. The DNA of the CDR3 is TGTGCCAGCAGCTTAGCTCGTAACTATGGCTACACCTTC. This codes for CASSLARNYGYTF.

The chain employs TRBV2 and TRBJ2-7; TRBD1 matches 9 bases. The ends lost 6 bases at V and 2 bases at J; junction bases unmatched: 8. Germline assignment: CDR1 SNHLY and CDR2 FYNNEI. This CDR3 region has 15 residues. The CDR3 DNA follows: TGTGCCAGCAGCTGGAGGGGACAGGGAACCTACGAGCAGTACTTC. Protein: CASSWRGQGTYEQYF. The full variable domain, in which reference TRBV2 and TRBJ2-7 provide the parts outside the CDR3, is EPEVTQTPSHQVTQMGQEVILRCVPISNHLYFYWYRQILGQKVEFLVSFYNNEISEKSEIFDDQFSVERPDGSNFTLKIRSTKLEDSAMYFCASSWRGQGTYEQYFGPGTRLTVT.

CDR3 coding DNA: TGTGCCAGCAGCTCTATCCGGGACAGGGTTTATGGTGAAGCTTTCTTT. Translation: CASSSIRDRVYGEAFF. The chain has TRBV7-8 and TRBJ1-1; 9 nucleotides align to TRBD1. With 4 bases clipped from V and 7 bases from J, the junction kept 13 bases outside the gene matches. Germline CDR1 reads SGHVS; CDR2 reads FQNEAQ. CDR3 length: 16 residues.

The chain couples TRBV10-3 to TRBJ2-3, with 7 bases identical to TRBD2. There are 13 residues in the CDR3. Germline CDR1 ENHRY, CDR2 SYGVKD. V trimming: 10 bases; J trimming: 6 bases; junction bases outside the gene matches: 10. The CDR3 loop is CATQSGIVDTQYF. CDR3 nucleotides: TGTGCCACCCAAAGCGGGATCGTGGATACGCAGTATTTT.

The rearrangement links TRBV5-1 to TRBJ2-1, with 7 bases aligning to TRBD2. V shed 0 bases, J shed 2 bases, and the junction held 2 bases outside the gene matches. The CDR3 is 15 residues long. Germline V lookup: CDR1 SGHRS, CDR2 YFSETQ. The CDR3 sequence is CASSLGGTTYNEQFF. The CDR3 DNA follows: TGCGCCAGCAGCTTGGGGGGGACTACCTACAATGAGCAGTTCTTC. The whole variable domain, filled in from reference TRBV5-1 and TRBJ2-1, reads KAGVTQTPRYLIKTRGQQVTLSCSPISGHRSVSWYQQTPGQGLQFLFEYFSETQRNKGNFPGRFSGRQFSNSRSEMNVSTLELGDSALYLCASSLGGTTYNEQFFGPGTRLTVL.

The V call is TRBV4-1, the J call TRBJ2-1; 7 nucleotides align to TRBD2. The CDR3 totals 15 residues. Per germline, CDR1 MGHRA and CDR2 YSYEKL. V shed 4 bases, J shed 8 bases, and the junction held 11 bases outside the gene matches. CDR3 protein: CASSPGLGGRDEQFF. The CDR3 nucleotides read TGCGCCAGCAGCCCCGGGCTAGGTGGGAGGGATGAGCAGTTCTTC.

This chain links TRBV11-2 with TRBJ1-6; the D is unclear. In germline, CDR1 is SGHAT, CDR2 FQNNGV. There are 18 residues in the CDR3. Trimming left V 5 bases short and J 4 bases short, with 21 bases between. The CDR3 protein is CASSVWGRGPQYNSPLHF. The CDR3 nucleotides are TGTGCCAGCAGCGTCTGGGGTCGTGGGCCTCAATATAATTCACCCCTCCACTTT.

The chain employs TRBV5-4 and TRBJ2-1, with D possibly matching TRBD2 (6 bases). CDR1 and CDR2 from the germline V gene are SGHNT and YYREEE (reference sequence). This CDR3 contains 15 residues. V was shortened by 0 bases and J by 2 bases, with 9 bases between the two germline ends. This chain's CDR3 is CASSLGGDAYNEQFF. The CDR3 DNA follows: TGTGCCAGCAGCTTGGGGGGGGACGCCTACAATGAGCAGTTCTTC.

V gene TRBV28 combines with J gene TRBJ2-3; 10 bases line up with TRBD2. The CDR3 is 15 residues long. The germline CDR1 and CDR2 sequences are MDHEN and SYDVKM. The V and J ends lost 10 bases and 3 bases, in that order; junction bases with no gene match: 10. CDR3 loop: CAISSGRAGTDTQYF. CDR3 bases: TGTGCCATTTCGAGCGGGAGGGCAGGTACAGATACGCAGTATTTT.

The chain employs TRBV30 and TRBJ2-1; 8 nucleotides align to TRBD1. The CDR3 loop spans 12 amino acids. The trim removed 7 bases at V and 4 bases at J, leaving 3 bases unmatched. Germline V CDR1 and CDR2: GTSNPN, SVGIG (reference sequence). The CDR3 is CASTGAYNEQFF. The CDR3 coding sequence is TGTGCCTCGACAGGGGCGTACAATGAGCAGTTCTTC.

This chain links TRBV7-2 with TRBJ2-7; D uncertain. The ends were cut back, 3 bases at V and 3 bases at J, with 12 bases in the middle. CDR3 size: 14 residues. CDR1 is SGHTA, CDR2 FQGNSA, per germline. CDR3: CASSLGLAGYEQYF. The CDR3 region has the DNA TGTGCCAGCAGCTTGGGTTTGGCAGGCTACGAGCAGTACTTC.

This clone appeared a single time. This chain links TRBV5-1 with TRBJ2-3; D call uncertain. Germline-derived CDR1 and CDR2 are SGHRS and YFSETQ. The CDR3 consists of 14 residues. V was pared by 0 bases and J by 0 bases, with 5 bases between. CDR3 protein: CASSLARSTDTQYF. The CDR3 DNA sequence: TGCGCCAGCAGCTTGGCCCGTAGCACAGATACGCAGTATTTT.

This clone was recorded once. This chain connects TRBV11-2 to TRBJ2-1; TRBD1 or TRBD2 may be the D gene (5 bases each). From germline, CDR1 is SGHAT and CDR2 FQNNGV. V lost 5 bases to trimming and J lost 4 bases, with 15 bases between them. The CDR3 spans 15 residues. This CDR3 is CASSRGQGPYNEQFF. CDR3 DNA: TGTGCCAGCAGCCGAGGGCAGGGACCATACAATGAGCAGTTCTTC.

This sequence joins TRBV11-2 and TRBJ2-4; 10 positions agree with TRBD1. The CDR3 is made up of 16 amino acids. With V trimmed by 6 bases and J by 4 bases, 9 bases remained unmatched. Per germline, CDR1 SGHAT and CDR2 FQNNGV. This chain's CDR3 is CASRMPGTGAKNIQYF. The CDR3 nucleotides read TGTGCCAGCAGAATGCCCGGGACAGGGGCGAAAAACATTCAGTACTTC.

The chain recombines TRBV15 with TRBJ2-4, with 9 bases lining up with TRBD1. V lost 4 bases and J lost 4; bases outside the gene matches: 5. Germline CDR1 and CDR2: LNHNV and YYDKDF (reference sequence). The CDR3 covers 15 residues. The CDR3 bases are TGTGCCACCAGCAAAGGGGGACAGGGTAAAAACATTCAGTACTTC. Translated, it gives CATSKGGQGKNIQYF.

This clone came up once. The chain joins TRBV28 to TRBJ2-4, with a possible D match to TRBD2 (5 bases). From germline, CDR1 is MDHEN and CDR2 SYDVKM. The CDR3 extends over 15 amino acids. The V end was cut by 6 bases, the J end by 5 bases, with 17 bases between. CDR3 protein: CASSFTVGEQNIQYF. DNA of the CDR3: TGTGCCAGCAGCTTTACAGTTGGGGAGCAAAACATTCAGTACTTC.

V usage is TRBV18 and J usage is TRBJ2-1, with 7 bases identical to TRBD2. The CDR3 length is 15 residues. V was clipped by 3 bases and J by 3 bases; unmatched bases: 5. CDR1 and CDR2 (germline): KGHSH, LQKENI. This chain's CDR3 is CASSPGGVFYNEQFF. The CDR3 nucleotides read TGTGCCAGCTCACCGGGGGGGGTTTTCTACAATGAGCAGTTCTTC.

This chain links TRBV5-1 with TRBJ2-7; TRBD1 matches at 8 bases. Germline V gives CDR1 SGHRS, CDR2 YFSETQ. CDR3 length equals 14 residues. J lost 5 bases, V lost 2 bases, and 6 bases had no gene match. CDR3 loop: CASSFGTGSDEQYF. The CDR3 DNA sequence: TGCGCCAGCAGCTTCGGGACAGGTAGCGACGAGCAGTACTTC. Combining the CDR3 with reference TRBV5-1 and TRBJ2-7 gives the whole variable domain KAGVTQTPRYLIKTRGQQVTLSCSPISGHRSVSWYQQTPGQGLQFLFEYFSETQRNKGNFPGRFSGRQFSNSRSEMNVSTLELGDSALYLCASSFGTGSDEQYFGPGTRLTVT.

V is TRBV29-1 and J is TRBJ2-1, with 9 bases lining up with TRBD1. Germline CDR1 SQVTM, CDR2 ANQGSEA. Unmatched junction bases numbered 6, after V lost 4 bases and J lost 8 bases. The CDR3 is 13 amino acids. The CDR3 region is CSVARTGVDEQFF. CDR3 DNA sequence: TGCAGCGTTGCCCGGACAGGGGTAGATGAGCAGTTCTTC.

This rearrangement joins TRBV7-2 to TRBJ1-2, with a possible D match to TRBD1 (5 bases). Per the germline V gene, CDR1 is SGHTA and CDR2 is FQGNSA. The CDR3 sequence is 15 residues long. V was shortened by 1 base and J by 4 bases, with 13 bases between the two germline ends. The CDR3 DNA is TGTGCCAGCAGCTTAGGGGGCAGGGCCTTCTATGGCTACACCTTC. Translating gives CASSLGGRAFYGYTF.

V gene TRBV28 combines with J gene TRBJ2-5, with D uncertain. The CDR3 is 13 amino acids. In germline, CDR1 is MDHEN, CDR2 SYDVKM. V was clipped by 6 bases and J by 5 bases, with 13 bases between them. The CDR3 here is CASSWGLGETQYF. The CDR3, as DNA: TGTGCCAGCAGCTGGGGATTAGGGGAGACCCAGTACTTC. The variable domain in full, with the rest retrieved from reference TRBV28 and TRBJ2-5, is DVKVTQSSRYLVKRTGEKVFLECVQDMDHENMFWYRQDPGLGLRLIYFSYDVKMKEKGDIPEGYSVSREKKERFSLILESASTNQTSMYLCASSWGLGETQYFGPGTRLLVL.

The chain combines TRBV9 with TRBJ2-5; no firm D call. The length of the CDR3 is 13 residues. Trimming took off 0 bases at V and 7 bases at J, with 10 bases between the two ends. Germline-derived CDR1 and CDR2 are SGDLS and YYNGEE. CDR3 protein: CASSVEPKGTQYF. CDR3 bases: TGTGCCAGCAGCGTAGAGCCCAAGGGGACCCAGTACTTC.

This chain links TRBV9 with TRBJ2-5, with TRBD1 identical over 8 bases. The CDR3 spans 14 residues. V shed 3 bases and J 4 bases; nucleotides not matched to a gene: 5. Germline lookup yields CDR1 SGDLS and CDR2 YYNGEE. DNA for the CDR3: TGTGCCAGCAGCGCGCAGGGGGCGAGAGAGACCCAGTACTTC. Encoded protein: CASSAQGARETQYF.

The chain carries TRBV6-1 and TRBJ2-6; D remains ambiguous. Germline V CDR1 and CDR2: MNHNS, SASEGT. This CDR3 spans 15 amino acids. With 1 base removed from V and 3 bases from J, the gap between germline ends came to 7 bases. In DNA form, the CDR3 reads TGTGCCAGCAGTGAAGTTCTGGATGGGGCCAACGTCCTGACTTTC. It is translated as CASSEVLDGANVLTF.

The chain recombines TRBV2 with TRBJ2-3; 8 nucleotides agree with TRBD2. The CDR3 has 15 residues. V dropped 6 bases and J dropped 2; count of bases not matched to a gene: 7. The V gene's germline CDR1 is SNHLY and CDR2 FYNNEI. The CDR3 sequence: CASRAGLDHTDTQYF. The CDR3 nucleotides read TGTGCCAGCAGGGCGGGACTAGACCACACAGATACGCAGTATTTT.

The chain carries TRBV11-2 and TRBJ2-7; TRBD2 might be the D (7 bases). The V gene lost 4 bases and the J gene lost 7 bases, with 20 bases spanning the gap. Per germline, CDR1 SGHAT and CDR2 FQNNGV. The CDR3 contains 15 residues. The CDR3 here is CASSSVGGEDLEQYF. CDR3 DNA: TGTGCCAGCAGCTCTGTAGGGGGGGAAGATTTAGAGCAGTACTTC.